One sample yielded the 2 T cell receptor beta chains listed below, sequenced in a study of OX40 agonist ivuxolimab in advanced cancers. Assay: immunoSEQ multiplex PCR; the TCRdb copy retains only in-frame clones and omits some. This sample carries over 60,000 clones, around 84% of them seen once, and the ten largest clones take more than 6.5%. The sequences come from CD4+ or CD8+ T cells sorted from blood, collected in a trial of the OX40 agonist ivuxolimab. The origin of the receptors is an adult with an advanced solid tumor such as melanoma, head and neck, liver or kidney cancer.

The chain couples TRBV28 to TRBJ1-1; D gene uncertain. The V end was cut by 3 bases, the J end by 0 bases, with 14 bases between. The CDR3 runs to 16 residues. Germline assignment: CDR1 MDHEN and CDR2 SYDVKM. The CDR3 spells CASSLSGRALNTEAFF. CDR3 nucleotides: TGTGCCAGCAGTTTGTCTGGGAGGGCCCTGAACACTGAAGCTTTCTTT.

The genes are TRBV5-1 and TRBJ2-5; D may be TRBD2 (5 bases). V lost 1 base to trimming and J lost 1 base, with 14 bases between them. The CDR3 length is 16 residues. Germline V lookup: CDR1 SGHRS, CDR2 YFSETQ. Here the CDR3 reads CASSLSSDSPQETQYF. The CDR3 coding sequence is TGCGCCAGCAGCTTGAGTTCGGACTCCCCCCAAGAGACCCAGTACTTC. The whole variable domain, remainder taken from reference TRBV5-1 and TRBJ2-5, is KAGVTQTPRYLIKTRGQQVTLSCSPISGHRSVSWYQQTPGQGLQFLFEYFSETQRNKGNFPGRFSGRQFSNSRSEMNVSTLELGDSALYLCASSLSSDSPQETQYFGPGTRLLVL.